The next 30 T cell receptor beta chains were all read from a single sample in a study of Graves' ophthalmopathy and Graves' hyperthyroidism. Amplification targeted the TCR beta CDR3 regions, with RNA transcripts as the source material. HTBI-primed RT-PCR formed the first round, and a multiplex PCR formed the second. TCRdb re-analysed the multiplex PCR reads in MiXCR, keeping a single row per CDR3 protein. The profile covers about 1.2 million distinct CDR3 sequences, with less than 45% appearing a single time and over 8.5% taken by the ten largest. Material for sequencing was peripheral blood or thyroid tissue (not recorded which). Receptors originate from an adult man with Graves' hyperthyroidism.

This clonotype was observed a few times. CDR3 DNA sequence: TGTGCCAGCAGTTTACCGAGAAGAAACCTAGCGGGGAGCACAGATACGCAGTATTTT. It translates to CASSLPRRNLAGSTDTQYF. The V and J genes are TRBV12-3 or TRBV12-4 and TRBJ2-3; TRBD2 agrees at 9 bases. The CDR3 is made up of 19 amino acids. V lost 2 bases to trimming and J lost 0 bases; unmatched junction nucleotides: 12.

This clonotype was recorded many times. The J gene is TRBJ2-7, the V gene TRBV20-1, with 7 bases fitting TRBD1. Trimming took 4 bases from V and 1 from J; bases not matched to a gene: 7. Germline CDR1 reads DFQATT; CDR2 reads SNEGSKA (reference sequence). The CDR3 extends over 14 amino acids. In DNA form, the CDR3 reads TGCAGTGCTACATCATGGACAGGTTCCTACGAGCAGTACTTC. It specifies CSATSWTGSYEQYF.

This clonotype has only a few counts. The rearrangement links TRBV6-5 to TRBJ1-5, with 7 bases aligning to TRBD1. Germline V lookup: CDR1 MNHEY, CDR2 SVGAGI. V shed 4 bases and J 9 bases; nucleotides not matched to a gene: 6. This CDR3 region has 13 residues. The CDR3, as DNA: TGTGCCAGCAGTTTAGGGGGCGCAGGGCCCCAGCATTTT. Translated: CASSLGGAGPQHF.

The J gene is TRBJ1-6, the V gene TRBV6-5, with 10 bases aligning to TRBD1. With 7 bases clipped from V and 10 bases from J, the junction kept 16 bases outside the gene matches. CDR1 and CDR2 (germline): MNHEY, SVGAGI. The CDR3 spans 17 residues. This CDR3 is CASKADRGRAVGSPLHF. As DNA, the CDR3 is TGTGCCAGCAAAGCCGACAGGGGGCGGGCGGTGGGGTCACCCCTCCACTTT.

This clonotype occurred once. The chain couples TRBV19 to TRBJ2-2; no clear D gene. The germline gives CDR1 LNHDA, CDR2 SQIVND (reference sequence). The CDR3 contains 15 residues. Trimming took off 2 bases at V and 3 bases at J, with 10 bases between the two ends. Here the CDR3 DNA reads TGTGCCAGTAGTATACCCACCTTCGACACCGGGGAGCTGTTTTTT. This gives the protein CASSIPTFDTGELFF.

This chain links TRBV19 with TRBJ1-3, with D possibly matching TRBD1 (5 bases). The germline V gene encodes CDR1 LNHDA and CDR2 SQIVND (reference sequence). Trimming left V 4 bases short and J 8 bases short, with 21 bases between. CDR3 size: 16 residues. The CDR3 is CASSTTGTGHGYTIYF. In DNA form, the CDR3 reads TGTGCCAGTAGTACGACCGGGACGGGGCATGGCTACACCATATATTTT.

Notes on this clonotype: This clone may be a read error of a much larger clone one base away. This chain uses TRBV2 with TRBJ2-7, with 8 bases identical to TRBD1. This CDR3 has 16 amino acids. J lost 5 bases, V lost 7 bases, and 16 bases had no gene match. Germline V gene data show CDR1 as SNHLY and CDR2 as FYNNEI. The CDR3 region is CASIAPTGQGGNEQYF. DNA for the CDR3: TGTGCCAGCATAGCCCCAACCGGACAGGGAGGCAACGAGCAGTACTTC.

This clonotype has a count of ten or more. V and J are TRBV7-2 and TRBJ2-7; D assignment may be TRBD1 or TRBD2 (5 bases each). Per the germline V gene, CDR1 is SGHTA and CDR2 is FQGNSA. Trimming removed 1 base from V and 3 bases from J, with 16 bases in between. The CDR3 length is 16 residues. For the CDR3, the DNA is TGTGCCAGCAGCTTAGGGGGATGGGGGACCATCTACGAGCAGTACTTC. Translation gives CASSLGGWGTIYEQYF. Using reference TRBV7-2 and TRBJ2-7 for the parts outside the CDR3, the full variable domain is GAGVSQSPSNKVTEKGKDVELRCDPISGHTALYWYRQSLGQGLEFLIYFQGNSAPDKSGLPSDRFSAERTGGSVSTLTIQRTQQEDSAVYLCASSLGGWGTIYEQYFGPGTRLTVT.

Comments on this clonotype: At one end the junction does not follow the germline gene, possibly because of a read error. The V gene is TRBV7-2, the J gene TRBJ2-7, with D tentatively TRBD2 (6 bases). Germline CDR1 and CDR2: SGHTA and FQGNSA. This CDR3 has 16 amino acids. CDR3 in amino acids: CASSQDRGSFSHEQYF. DNA for the CDR3: TGCGCCAGCAGCCAAGATCGGGGGAGTTTTTCCCACGAGCAGTACTTC. The variable domain in full, completed from reference TRBV7-2 and TRBJ2-7, reads GAGVSQSPSNKVTEKGKDVELRCDPISGHTALYWYRQSLGQGLEFLIYFQGNSAPDKSGLPSDRFSAERTGGSVSTLTIQRTQQEDSAVYLCASSQDRGSFSHEQYFGPGTRLTVT.

At least ten counts were recorded for this clonotype. The CDR3 bases are TGTGCCATCAGAAGGACAGGCACAGGCTACGAGCAGTACTTC. Encoded protein: CAIRRTGTGYEQYF. V and J are TRBV10-3 and TRBJ2-7, with TRBD1 matching over 7 bases. The trim removed 6 bases at V and 3 bases at J, leaving 8 bases unmatched. CDR3 size: 14 residues. The germline V gene has CDR1 ENHRY and CDR2 SYGVKD.

This clonotype was seen many times. The chain joins TRBV27 to TRBJ1-4, with D possibly TRBD1 on 5 matching bases. V was clipped by 6 bases and J by 10 bases, with 18 bases between them. Looked up from germline, CDR1 is MNHEY and CDR2 is SMNVEV (reference sequence). The CDR3 runs to 14 residues. CDR3 protein: CASSPDSGKGKLFF. In DNA, the CDR3 is TGTGCCAGCAGCCCCGACAGCGGCAAAGGAAAACTGTTTTTT.

This clonotype was counted many times. V usage is TRBV20-1 and J usage is TRBJ1-1, with D maybe TRBD1 (5 bases). In germline, CDR1 is DFQATT, CDR2 SNEGSKA (reference sequence). The CDR3 consists of 14 residues. V was cut by 3 bases and J by 3 bases, with 14 bases left in between. CDR3 in amino acids: CSARAHRLYTEAFF. The DNA for the CDR3 is TGCAGTGCTAGGGCCCACAGGTTGTACACTGAAGCTTTCTTT.

This clonotype was counted between two and nine times. CDR3 amino acids: CASSFDRTWQPQHF. CDR3 coding DNA: TGTGCCAGCAGTTTTGACAGGACGTGGCAGCCCCAGCATTTT. The V gene is TRBV6-6, the J gene TRBJ1-5, with a tentative D call TRBD1 (6 bases). The CDR3 loop spans 14 amino acids. V lost 4 bases, J lost 7 bases, and 14 bases lay in between. The germline V gene has CDR1 MNHNY and CDR2 SVGAGI (reference sequence).

This clonotype was observed many times. The chain joins TRBV19 to TRBJ1-2; 9 bases align to TRBD1. Germline V gene sequence: CDR1 LNHDA, CDR2 SQIVND (reference sequence). The CDR3 has 15 amino acids. J lost 3 bases, V lost 5 bases, and 7 bases had no gene match. The CDR3 here is CASSVTGGEHYGYTF. The CDR3 DNA is TGTGCCAGTAGTGTAACAGGGGGCGAGCACTATGGCTACACCTTC. Full variable domain (outside the CDR3, taken from reference TRBV19 and TRBJ1-2): DGGITQSPKYLFRKEGQNVTLSCEQNLNHDAMYWYRQDPGQGLRLIYYSQIVNDFQKGDIAEGYSVSREKKESFPLTVTSAQKNPTAFYLCASSVTGGEHYGYTFGSGTRLTVV.

This clonotype was detected ten times or more. The rearrangement uses TRBV19 and TRBJ2-7; 8 nucleotides align to TRBD1. CDR1 and CDR2 (germline): LNHDA, SQIVND (reference sequence). After removal of 3 bases from V and 6 bases from J, the junction contained 10 bases not matched to a gene. This CDR3 is 15 amino acids long. The CDR3 protein is CASSILRTGIGEQYF. The DNA of the CDR3 is TGTGCCAGTAGTATTCTCCGGACAGGGATTGGCGAGCAGTACTTC. Drawing the rest from reference TRBV19 and TRBJ2-7, the complete variable domain is DGGITQSPKYLFRKEGQNVTLSCEQNLNHDAMYWYRQDPGQGLRLIYYSQIVNDFQKGDIAEGYSVSREKKESFPLTVTSAQKNPTAFYLCASSILRTGIGEQYFGPGTRLTVT.

The genes are TRBV29-1 and TRBJ1-1; weak D call: TRBD1 (6 bases). This CDR3 spans 14 amino acids. V lost 5 bases to trimming and J lost 4 bases, with 17 bases between them. From germline, CDR1 is SQVTM and CDR2 ANQGSEA. CDR3 sequence (DNA): TGCAGCGTTCAGACAGGAGGGGAGGCCACTGAAGCTTTCTTT. Its protein product is CSVQTGGEATEAFF.

In its sample, this clonotype was seen a few times. The V gene is TRBV3-1, the J gene TRBJ2-5, with D perhaps given as TRBD1 or TRBD2 (5 bases each). V lost 8 bases and J 7 bases, leaving 20 bases between the germline ends. The CDR3 is 14 residues long. Germline V gene data show CDR1 as LGHDT and CDR2 as YNNKEL (reference sequence). The CDR3 reads CASQAWGSHMTQYF. In DNA, the CDR3 is TGTGCCAGCCAGGCGTGGGGGTCTCACATGACCCAGTACTTC.

The sample holds many counts of this clonotype. The rearrangement uses TRBV29-1 and TRBJ1-1; D not certain. V was trimmed by 7 bases and J by 4 bases, leaving 19 bases between them. Germline CDR1 is SQVTM and CDR2 is ANQGSEA. This CDR3 contains 14 residues. Here the CDR3 reads CSAAVGSRVTEAFF. In nucleotides, the CDR3 is TGCAGCGCCGCCGTGGGATCTCGGGTCACTGAAGCTTTCTTT. The full variable domain, its missing parts supplied by reference TRBV29-1 and TRBJ1-1, is SAVISQKPSRDICQRGTSLTIQCQVDSQVTMMFWYRQQPGQSLTLIATANQGSEATYESGFVIDKFPISRPNLTFSTLTVSNMSPEDSSIYLCSAAVGSRVTEAFFGQGTRLTVV.

Many counts were recorded for this clonotype. The chain has TRBV25-1 and TRBJ1-2; D remains ambiguous. Deletions cut 4 bases from V and 2 bases from J, with 11 bases between. The germline V gene has CDR1 MGHDK and CDR2 SYGVNS. The CDR3 covers 14 residues. CDR3 region: CASSALDGNYGYTF. The CDR3 bases are TGTGCCAGCAGTGCGCTCGACGGAAACTATGGCTACACCTTC.

This clonotype came up a few times. The gene calls are TRBV11-1 and TRBJ1-2; D is unresolved. The V end was cut by 5 bases, the J end by 10 bases, with 20 bases between. CDR3 length: 14 residues. The germline CDR1 and CDR2 sequences are SGHAT and FQDESV (reference sequence). CDR3 sequence: CASSPTAGADDYTF. The CDR3 DNA follows: TGTGCCAGCAGCCCTACGGCAGGAGCCGATGACTACACCTTC.

The genes are TRBV3-1 and TRBJ2-2, with 7 bases fitting TRBD1. The CDR3 totals 17 residues. The V gene end was trimmed by 1 base and the J gene end by 3 bases; junction bases not matched to a gene: 8. Germline CDR1 LGHDT, CDR2 YNNKEL (reference sequence). The CDR3: CASSQVGDRDHTGELFF. Here the CDR3 DNA reads TGTGCCAGCAGCCAAGTAGGAGACAGGGATCACACCGGGGAGCTGTTTTTT.

This clonotype showed up just a few times. This rearrangement joins TRBV10-3 to TRBJ2-7; 7 bases fit TRBD2. CDR1 is ENHRY, CDR2 SYGVKD, per germline. V shed 6 bases, J shed 2 bases, and the junction held 1 base outside the gene matches. CDR3 length: 12 amino acids. The CDR3 nucleotides are TGTGCCATCAGGGCGGGAGCCTACGAGCAGTACTTC. Translated, it gives CAIRAGAYEQYF.

This rearrangement joins TRBV13 to TRBJ2-5; 8 bases align to TRBD2. Germline V gene sequence: CDR1 PRHDT, CDR2 FYEKMQ (reference sequence). With 6 bases clipped from V and 2 bases from J, the junction kept 8 bases outside the gene matches. This CDR3 has 15 amino acids. The CDR3 loop is CASSFSGVTQETQYF. The CDR3 nucleotides are TGTGCCAGCAGTTTTAGCGGGGTGACTCAAGAGACCCAGTACTTC.

The V call is TRBV9, the J call TRBJ1-4; D gene ambiguous. The V gene's germline CDR1 is SGDLS and CDR2 YYNGEE. This CDR3 spans 19 amino acids. V gave up 0 bases and J gave up 7 bases, with 25 bases separating them. CDR3 nucleotide sequence: TGTGCCAGCAGCGTAGACGGTTATCAGCCCCACCGAAGGACTGAAAAACTGTTTTTT. Amino acids: CASSVDGYQPHRRTEKLFF.

The chain links TRBV6-2 or TRBV6-3 to TRBJ1-5, with 9 bases lining up with TRBD1. The CDR3 runs 17 residues. The germline V gene encodes CDR1 MNHEY and CDR2 SVGEGT. V dropped 7 bases and J dropped 3; count of bases not matched to a gene: 13. DNA for the CDR3: TGTGCCAGCAAAGACACAAGGGACAGGGCTCCCAATCAGCCCCAGCATTTT. As protein: CASKDTRDRAPNQPQHF.

The rearrangement uses TRBV2 and TRBJ2-7, with a weak D call TRBD2 (5 bases). V was cut by 8 bases and J by 9 bases, with 23 bases left in between. The CDR3 loop spans 14 amino acids. In germline, CDR1 is SNHLY, CDR2 FYNNEI. The CDR3 protein is CASGKGILKSGQYF. CDR3 nucleotide sequence: TGTGCCAGCGGGAAGGGCATTCTAAAGAGCGGGCAGTACTTC.

This clonotype was observed many times. This chain uses TRBV6-4 with TRBJ1-6; tentatively, D is TRBD1 (5 bases). Germline values: CDR1 MRHNA, CDR2 SNTAGT. Between the trimmed V and J ends, which lost 6 bases and 2 bases, there was a span of 11 bases. The CDR3 length is 15 residues. The CDR3 is CASRQDGPYNSPLHF. The CDR3 region has the DNA TGTGCCAGCAGACAGGATGGGCCCTATAATTCACCCCTCCACTTT.

V and J are TRBV7-9 and TRBJ1-5; D might be TRBD1 (5 bases). Trimming stripped 3 bases from V and 4 bases from J, with 13 bases between. The length of the CDR3 is 15 residues. Germline V CDR1 and CDR2: SEHNR, FQNEAQ (reference sequence). CDR3 nucleotides: TGTGCCAGCAGCTTGTGGTCTCGGGGGAATCAGCCCCAGCATTTT. It is translated as CASSLWSRGNQPQHF. The whole variable domain, filled in from reference TRBV7-9 and TRBJ1-5, reads DTGVSQNPRHKITKRGQNVTFRCDPISEHNRLYWYRQTLGQGPEFLTYFQNEAQLEKSRLLSDRFSAERPKGSFSTLEIQRTEQGDSAMYLCASSLWSRGNQPQHFGDGTRLSIL.

The chain links TRBV29-1 to TRBJ1-2; D is undetermined. Germline values: CDR1 SQVTM, CDR2 ANQGSEA. The length of the CDR3 is 10 residues. CDR3 in DNA: TGCAGTGCCGGTGGCGGGGGCTACACCTTC. Its translation is CSAGGGGYTF. Combining the CDR3 with reference TRBV29-1 and TRBJ1-2 gives the whole variable domain SAVISQKPSRDICQRGTSLTIQCQVDSQVTMMFWYRQQPGQSLTLIATANQGSEATYESGFVIDKFPISRPNLTFSTLTVSNMSPEDSSIYLCSAGGGGYTFGSGTRLTVV.

V and J are TRBV10-3 and TRBJ2-2; 11 bases line up with TRBD2. Trimming cost V 7 bases and J 4 bases; bases outside gene matches: 5. Germline V gene sequence: CDR1 ENHRY, CDR2 SYGVKD. This CDR3 region has 15 residues. The CDR3 coding sequence is TGTGCCATCACCGGGACTAGCGGAGCCACCGGGGAGCTGTTTTTT. As protein: CAITGTSGATGELFF.